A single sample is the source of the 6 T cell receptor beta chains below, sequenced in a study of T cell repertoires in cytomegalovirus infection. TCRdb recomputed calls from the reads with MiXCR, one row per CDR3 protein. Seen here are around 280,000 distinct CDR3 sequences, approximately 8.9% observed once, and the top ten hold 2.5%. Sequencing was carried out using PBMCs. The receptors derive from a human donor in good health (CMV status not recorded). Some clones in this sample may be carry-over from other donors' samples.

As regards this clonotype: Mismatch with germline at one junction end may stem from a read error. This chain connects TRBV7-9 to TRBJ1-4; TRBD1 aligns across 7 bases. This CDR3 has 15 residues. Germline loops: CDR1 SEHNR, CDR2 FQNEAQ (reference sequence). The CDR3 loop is CASSPLGTDTERLFF. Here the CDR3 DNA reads TGTGCCAGCAGCCCCCTCGGGACAGATACCGAAAGACTGTTTTTT.

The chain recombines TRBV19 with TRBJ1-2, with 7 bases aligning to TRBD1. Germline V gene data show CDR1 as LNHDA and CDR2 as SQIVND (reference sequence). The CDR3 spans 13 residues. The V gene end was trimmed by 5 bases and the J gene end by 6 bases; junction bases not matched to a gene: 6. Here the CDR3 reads CASSLGQWNGYTF. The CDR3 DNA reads TGTGCCAGTAGTTTGGGACAGTGGAATGGCTACACCTTC.

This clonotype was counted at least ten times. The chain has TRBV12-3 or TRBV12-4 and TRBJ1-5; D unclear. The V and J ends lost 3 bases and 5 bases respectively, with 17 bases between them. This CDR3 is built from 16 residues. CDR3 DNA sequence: TGTGCCAGCAGTTTCCTCTCCACTAGCAAGTATCAGCCCCAGCATTTT. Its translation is CASSFLSTSKYQPQHF.

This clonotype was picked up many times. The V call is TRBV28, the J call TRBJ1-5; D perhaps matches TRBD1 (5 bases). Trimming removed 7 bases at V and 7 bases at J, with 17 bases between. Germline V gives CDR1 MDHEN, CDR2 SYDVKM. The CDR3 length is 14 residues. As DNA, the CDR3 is TGTGCCAGCATCTCGGGGGGAAATGGCCAGCCCCAGCATTTT. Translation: CASISGGNGQPQHF.

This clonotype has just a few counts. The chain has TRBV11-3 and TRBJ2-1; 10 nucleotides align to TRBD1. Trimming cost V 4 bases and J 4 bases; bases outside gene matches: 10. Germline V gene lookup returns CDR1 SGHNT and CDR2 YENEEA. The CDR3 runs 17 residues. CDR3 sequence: CASSSTFDRGRYNEQFF. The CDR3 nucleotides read TGTGCCAGCAGCTCTACCTTCGACAGGGGGCGTTACAATGAGCAGTTCTTC. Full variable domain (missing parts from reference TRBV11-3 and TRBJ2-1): EAGVVQSPRYKIIEKKQPVAFWCNPISGHNTLYWYLQNLGQGPELLIRYENEEAVDDSQLPKDRFSAERLKGVDSTLKIQPAELGDSAVYLCASSSTFDRGRYNEQFFGPGTRLTVL.

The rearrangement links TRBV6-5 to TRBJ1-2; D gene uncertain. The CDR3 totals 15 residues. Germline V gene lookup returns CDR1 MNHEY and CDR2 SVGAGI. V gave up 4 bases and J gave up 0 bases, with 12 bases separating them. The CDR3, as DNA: TGTGCCAGCAGTTTCTCGACGGTAGCTAACTATGGCTACACCTTC. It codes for CASSFSTVANYGYTF.